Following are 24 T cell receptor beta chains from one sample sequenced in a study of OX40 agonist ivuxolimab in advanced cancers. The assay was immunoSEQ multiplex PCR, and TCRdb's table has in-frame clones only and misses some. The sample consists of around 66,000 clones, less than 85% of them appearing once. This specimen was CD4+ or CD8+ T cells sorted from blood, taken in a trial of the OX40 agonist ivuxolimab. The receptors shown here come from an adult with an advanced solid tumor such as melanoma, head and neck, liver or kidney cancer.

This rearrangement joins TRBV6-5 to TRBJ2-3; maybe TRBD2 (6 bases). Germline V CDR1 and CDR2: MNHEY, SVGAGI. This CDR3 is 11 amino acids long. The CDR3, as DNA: TGTGCTAGCGGATCCACAGATACGCAGTATTTT. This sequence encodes CASGSTDTQYF.

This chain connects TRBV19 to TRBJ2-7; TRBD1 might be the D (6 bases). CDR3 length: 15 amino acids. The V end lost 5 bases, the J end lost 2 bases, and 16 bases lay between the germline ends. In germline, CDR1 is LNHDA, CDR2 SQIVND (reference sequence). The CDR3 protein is CASSSVDSPTYEQYF. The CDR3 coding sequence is TGTGCCAGTAGTTCGGTGGACAGTCCTACCTACGAGCAGTACTTC.

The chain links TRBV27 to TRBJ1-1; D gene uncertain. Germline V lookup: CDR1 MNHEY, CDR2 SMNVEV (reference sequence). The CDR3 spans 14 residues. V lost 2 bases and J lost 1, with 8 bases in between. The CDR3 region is CASSLNGKNTEAFF. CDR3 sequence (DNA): TGTGCCAGCAGTTTAAATGGTAAGAACACTGAAGCTTTCTTT.

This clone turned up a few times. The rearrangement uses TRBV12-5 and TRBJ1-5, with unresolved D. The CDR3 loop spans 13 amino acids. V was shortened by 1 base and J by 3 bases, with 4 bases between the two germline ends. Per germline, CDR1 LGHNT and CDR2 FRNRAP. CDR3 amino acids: CASGLESNQPQHF. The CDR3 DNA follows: TGTGCTAGTGGTTTGGAGTCCAATCAGCCCCAGCATTTT.

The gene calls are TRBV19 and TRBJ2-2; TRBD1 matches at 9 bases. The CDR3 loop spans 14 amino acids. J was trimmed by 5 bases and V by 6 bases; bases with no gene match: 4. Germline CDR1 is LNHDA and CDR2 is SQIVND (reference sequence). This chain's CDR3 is CASRNRGQTGELFF. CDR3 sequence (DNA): TGTGCCAGTAGAAACAGGGGGCAGACCGGGGAGCTGTTTTTT.

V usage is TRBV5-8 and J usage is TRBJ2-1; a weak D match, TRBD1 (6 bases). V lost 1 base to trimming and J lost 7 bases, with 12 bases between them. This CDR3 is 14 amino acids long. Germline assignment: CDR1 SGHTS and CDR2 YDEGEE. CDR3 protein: CASSLYRAGNEQFF. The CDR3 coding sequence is TGTGCCAGCAGCTTGTACAGGGCAGGTAATGAGCAGTTCTTC. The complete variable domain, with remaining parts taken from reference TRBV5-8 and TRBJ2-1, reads EAGVTQSPTHLIKTRGQQATLRCSPISGHTSVYWYQQALGLGLQFLLWYDEGEERNRGNFPPRFSGRQFPNYSSELNVNALELEDSALYLCASSLYRAGNEQFFGPGTRLTVL.

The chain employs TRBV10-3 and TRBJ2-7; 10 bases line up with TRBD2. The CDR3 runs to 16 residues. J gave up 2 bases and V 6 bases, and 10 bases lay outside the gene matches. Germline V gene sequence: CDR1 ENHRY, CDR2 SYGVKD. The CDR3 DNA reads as TGTGCCATCAGACCCCATCTAGCGGGAGAACCCTACGAGCAGTACTTC. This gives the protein CAIRPHLAGEPYEQYF.

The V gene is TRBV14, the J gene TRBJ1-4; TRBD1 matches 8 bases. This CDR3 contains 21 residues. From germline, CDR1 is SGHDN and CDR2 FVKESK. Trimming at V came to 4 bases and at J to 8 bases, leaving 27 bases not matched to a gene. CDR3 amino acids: CASSPKTPRTGPTWKGEKLFF. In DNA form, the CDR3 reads TGTGCCAGCAGCCCTAAGACACCTCGGACAGGGCCGACTTGGAAGGGAGAAAAACTGTTTTTT.

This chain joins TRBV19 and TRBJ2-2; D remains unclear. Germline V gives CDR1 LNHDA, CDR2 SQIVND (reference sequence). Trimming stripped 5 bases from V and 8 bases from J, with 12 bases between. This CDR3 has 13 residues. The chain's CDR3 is CASSPQATGELFF. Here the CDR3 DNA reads TGTGCCAGTAGTCCTCAGGCGACAGGGGAGCTGTTTTTT.

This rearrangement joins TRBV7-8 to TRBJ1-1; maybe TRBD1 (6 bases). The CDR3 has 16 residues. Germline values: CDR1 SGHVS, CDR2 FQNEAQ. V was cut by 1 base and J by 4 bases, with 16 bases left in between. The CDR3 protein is CASSLGVRGQSTEAFF. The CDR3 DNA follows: TGTGCCAGCAGCTTAGGGGTGCGGGGGCAGAGCACTGAAGCTTTCTTT.

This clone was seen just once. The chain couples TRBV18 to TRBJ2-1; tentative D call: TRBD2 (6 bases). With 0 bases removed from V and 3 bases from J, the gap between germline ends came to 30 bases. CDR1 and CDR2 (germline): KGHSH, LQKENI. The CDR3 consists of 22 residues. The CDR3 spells CASSPPYFRELSPNKLYNEQFF. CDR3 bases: TGTGCCAGCTCACCACCATATTTCCGGGAGCTATCCCCAAACAAACTCTACAATGAGCAGTTCTTC. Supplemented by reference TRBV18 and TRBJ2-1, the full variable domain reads NAGVMQNPRHLVRRRGQEARLRCSPMKGHSHVYWYRQLPEEGLKFMVYLQKENIIDESGMPKERFSAEFPKEGPSILRIQQVVRGDSAAYFCASSPPYFRELSPNKLYNEQFFGPGTRLTVL.

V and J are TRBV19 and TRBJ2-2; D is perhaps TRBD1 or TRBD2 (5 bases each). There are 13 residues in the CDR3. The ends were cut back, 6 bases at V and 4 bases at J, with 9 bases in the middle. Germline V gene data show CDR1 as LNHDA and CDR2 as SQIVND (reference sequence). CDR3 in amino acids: CASRGDGTGELFF. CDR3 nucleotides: TGTGCCAGTAGAGGGGACGGCACCGGGGAGCTGTTTTTT.

CDR3 nucleotides: TGTGCCAGTAGAGGAGGACCCGTCGCCTCCGTTATACGCTACACCTTC. It yields the protein CASRGGPVASVIRYTF. The chain carries TRBV19 and TRBJ1-2; D not certain. Trimming took off 6 bases at V and 9 bases at J, with 26 bases between the two ends. This CDR3 has 16 amino acids. Germline CDR1 and CDR2: LNHDA and SQIVND (reference sequence).

In DNA form, the CDR3 reads TGCGCCAGCAGCTTGGGACTAGCGGGGGGTAGCTATACGCAGTATTTT. Amino acid sequence: CASSLGLAGGSYTQYF. This chain links TRBV5-1 with TRBJ2-3, with 13 bases lining up with TRBD2. The CDR3 length is 16 residues. The germline V gene has CDR1 SGHRS and CDR2 YFSETQ. Trimming removed 0 bases from V and 7 bases from J; junction bases left unmatched: 5. Full variable domain (remainder filled in from reference TRBV5-1 and TRBJ2-3): KAGVTQTPRYLIKTRGQQVTLSCSPISGHRSVSWYQQTPGQGLQFLFEYFSETQRNKGNFPGRFSGRQFSNSRSEMNVSTLELGDSALYLCASSLGLAGGSYTQYFGPGTRLTVL.

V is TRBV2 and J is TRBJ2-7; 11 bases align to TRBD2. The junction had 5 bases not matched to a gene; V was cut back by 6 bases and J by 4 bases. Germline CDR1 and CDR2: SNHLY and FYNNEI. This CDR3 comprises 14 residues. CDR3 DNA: TGTGCCAGCAGGGGGACTAGCGGTAAATACGAGCAGTACTTC. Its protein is CASRGTSGKYEQYF. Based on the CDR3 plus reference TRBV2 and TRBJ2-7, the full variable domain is EPEVTQTPSHQVTQMGQEVILRCVPISNHLYFYWYRQILGQKVEFLVSFYNNEISEKSEIFDDQFSVERPDGSNFTLKIRSTKLEDSAMYFCASRGTSGKYEQYFGPGTRLTVT.

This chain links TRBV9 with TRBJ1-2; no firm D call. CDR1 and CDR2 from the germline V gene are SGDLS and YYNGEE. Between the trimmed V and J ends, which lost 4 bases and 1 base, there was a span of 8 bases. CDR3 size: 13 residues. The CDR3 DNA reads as TGTGCCAGCAGCCCCGGAGTTAACTATGGCTACACCTTC. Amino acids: CASSPGVNYGYTF.

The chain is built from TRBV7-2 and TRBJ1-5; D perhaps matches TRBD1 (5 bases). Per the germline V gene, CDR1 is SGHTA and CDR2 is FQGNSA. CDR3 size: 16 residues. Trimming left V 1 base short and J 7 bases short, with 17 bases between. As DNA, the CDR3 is TGTGCCAGCAGCTTAGATCCGGGGCATAAGAGCCAGCCCCAGCATTTT. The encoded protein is CASSLDPGHKSQPQHF.

The CDR3 bases are TGTGCCAGCAGCTTGTCCCGGGGTGCGGAGACCCAGTACTTC. Its protein is CASSLSRGAETQYF. The chain couples TRBV5-4 to TRBJ2-5; perhaps TRBD2 as D (5 bases). The CDR3 contains 14 residues. The germline V gene has CDR1 SGHNT and CDR2 YYREEE (reference sequence). V was shortened by 1 base and J by 5 bases, with 12 bases between the two germline ends.

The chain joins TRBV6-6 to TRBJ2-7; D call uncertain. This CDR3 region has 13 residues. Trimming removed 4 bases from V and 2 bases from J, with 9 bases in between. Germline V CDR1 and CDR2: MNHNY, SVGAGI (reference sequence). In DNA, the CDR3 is TGTGCCAGCAGTTCCGGGTCTCCCTACGAGCAGTACTTC. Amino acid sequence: CASSSGSPYEQYF.

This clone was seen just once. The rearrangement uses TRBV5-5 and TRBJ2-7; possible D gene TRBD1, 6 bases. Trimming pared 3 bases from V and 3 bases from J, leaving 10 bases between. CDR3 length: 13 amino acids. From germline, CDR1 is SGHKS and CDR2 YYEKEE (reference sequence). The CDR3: CASSWTDNYEQYF. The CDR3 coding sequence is TGTGCCAGCAGCTGGACAGATAACTACGAGCAGTACTTC.

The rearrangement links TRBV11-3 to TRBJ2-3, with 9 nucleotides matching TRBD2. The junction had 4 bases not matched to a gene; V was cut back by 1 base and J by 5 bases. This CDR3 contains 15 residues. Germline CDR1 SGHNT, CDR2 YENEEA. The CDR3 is CASSLGGGAGDTQYF. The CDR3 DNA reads TGTGCCAGCAGCTTAGGCGGGGGGGCGGGAGATACGCAGTATTTT. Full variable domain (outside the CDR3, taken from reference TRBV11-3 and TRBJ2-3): EAGVVQSPRYKIIEKKQPVAFWCNPISGHNTLYWYLQNLGQGPELLIRYENEEAVDDSQLPKDRFSAERLKGVDSTLKIQPAELGDSAVYLCASSLGGGAGDTQYFGPGTRLTVL.

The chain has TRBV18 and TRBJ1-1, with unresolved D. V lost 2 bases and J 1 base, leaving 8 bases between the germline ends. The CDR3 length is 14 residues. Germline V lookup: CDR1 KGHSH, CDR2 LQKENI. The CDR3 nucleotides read TGTGCCAGCTCACCAGATTGGGAGAACACTGAAGCTTTCTTT. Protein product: CASSPDWENTEAFF.

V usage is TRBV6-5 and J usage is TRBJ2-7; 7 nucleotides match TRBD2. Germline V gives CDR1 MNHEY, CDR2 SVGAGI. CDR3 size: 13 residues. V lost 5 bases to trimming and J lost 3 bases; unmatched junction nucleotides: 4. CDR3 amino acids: CASSQGLLYEQYF. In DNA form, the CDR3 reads TGTGCCAGCAGTCAGGGACTACTCTACGAGCAGTACTTC.

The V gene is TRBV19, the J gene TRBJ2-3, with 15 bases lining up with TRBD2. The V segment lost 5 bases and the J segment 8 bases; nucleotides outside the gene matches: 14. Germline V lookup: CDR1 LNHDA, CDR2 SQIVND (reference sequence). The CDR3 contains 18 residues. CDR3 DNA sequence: TGTGCCAGTAGTGCAACAGGACTAGCGGGGGGGTTATATGGTACGCAGTATTTT. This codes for CASSATGLAGGLYGTQYF.